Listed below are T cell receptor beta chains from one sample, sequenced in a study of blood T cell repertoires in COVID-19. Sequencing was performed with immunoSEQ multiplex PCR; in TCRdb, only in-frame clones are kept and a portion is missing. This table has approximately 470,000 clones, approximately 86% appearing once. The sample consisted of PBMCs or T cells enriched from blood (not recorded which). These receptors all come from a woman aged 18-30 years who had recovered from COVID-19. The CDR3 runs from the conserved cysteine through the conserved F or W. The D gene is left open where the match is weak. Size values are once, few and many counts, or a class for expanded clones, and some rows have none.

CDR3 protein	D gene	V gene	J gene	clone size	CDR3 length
CASTLTSSYEQYF	NA	TRBV6-6	TRBJ2-7	NA	13
CAISPTGGNTEAFF	TRBD1	TRBV10-3	TRBJ1-1	NA	14
CASSLASGGRETQYF	TRBD2	TRBV3-1/TRBV3-2	TRBJ2-5	NA	15
CASRGTSGGPSTDTQYF	TRBD2	TRBV2	TRBJ2-3	NA	17
CASGYRDHSNQPQHF	NA	TRBV19	TRBJ1-5	NA	15
CASSQTRGGLTNEKLFF	NA	TRBV16	TRBJ1-4	NA	17
CASSPAEEQFF	NA	TRBV2	TRBJ2-1	NA	11
CASSREGGGDTQYF	TRBD2	TRBV5-1	TRBJ2-3	NA	14
CASSLGSGTGTYEQYF	TRBD1	TRBV5-1	TRBJ2-7	few	16
CASSPYPGTVQETQYF	TRBD1	TRBV3-1/TRBV3-2	TRBJ2-5	few	16
CASSLVRATNEKLFF	NA	TRBV11-2	TRBJ1-4	NA	15
CASSLDPNNEQFF	NA	TRBV7-9	TRBJ2-1	NA	13
CASRPRGLLPDTQYF	NA	TRBV6-5	TRBJ2-3	NA	15
CASSPTPVGGYAYEQYF	TRBD2	TRBV19	TRBJ2-7	once	17
CASSLEVRGLFF	NA	TRBV7-9	TRBJ2-2	NA	12
CASSVVPEETQYF	NA	TRBV9	TRBJ2-5	NA	13
CASSRDSNSPLHF	NA	TRBV5-6	TRBJ1-6	NA	13
CATSTWGAATNEKLFF	NA	TRBV15	TRBJ1-4	NA	16
CSVEFGRDREKLFF	NA	TRBV29-1	TRBJ1-4	NA	14
CASTLTGSVGGYTF	NA	TRBV28	TRBJ1-2	NA	14
CASSQEDRGIAQHF	TRBD1	TRBV4-1	TRBJ1-5	NA	14
CASSPGQGSLGYGYTF	TRBD1	TRBV19	TRBJ1-2	NA	16